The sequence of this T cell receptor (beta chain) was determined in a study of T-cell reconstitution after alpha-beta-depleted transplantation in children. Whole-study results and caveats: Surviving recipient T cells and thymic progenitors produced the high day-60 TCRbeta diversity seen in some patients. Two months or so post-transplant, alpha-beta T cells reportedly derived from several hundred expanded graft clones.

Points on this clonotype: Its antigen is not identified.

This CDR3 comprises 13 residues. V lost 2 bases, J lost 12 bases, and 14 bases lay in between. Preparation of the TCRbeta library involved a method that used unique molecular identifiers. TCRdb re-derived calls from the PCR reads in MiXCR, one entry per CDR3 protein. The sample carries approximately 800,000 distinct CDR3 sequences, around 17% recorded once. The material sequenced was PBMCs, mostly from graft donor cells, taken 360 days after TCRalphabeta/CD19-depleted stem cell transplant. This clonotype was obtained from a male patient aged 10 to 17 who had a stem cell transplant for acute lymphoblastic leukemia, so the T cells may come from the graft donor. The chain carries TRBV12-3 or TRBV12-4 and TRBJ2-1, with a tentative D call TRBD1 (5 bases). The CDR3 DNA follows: TGTGCCAGCAGTTTAAGGGCGGAAGGGGCGCAGTTCTTC. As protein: CASSLRAEGAQFF.